A selection of T cell receptor beta chains follows, all from one sample in a study of identical twins. TCRdb re-analysed the 5' RACE reads in MiXCR, keeping a single row per CDR3 protein. Of 200,000 to 250,000 distinct CDR3 sequences in the sample, 7.5% were seen once. This same sample was also part of a study on yellow fever vaccine responses in identical twins.

The sequenced material came from memory (CD45RO+) T cells sorted from blood. These receptors originate from a woman under 30 in good health. Both conserved end residues are part of each CDR3. The D gene is left open where the match is weak. Clone size, where shown, is once, few, many, or a class for clones that have expanded.

clone_size j_call v_call d_call cdr3_nt cdr3_aa
many TRBJ2-1 TRBV6-5 - TGTGCCAGCAGTTACTCGATCGCCGGGGACAATGAGCAGTTCTTC CASSYSIAGDNEQFF
many TRBJ2-5 TRBV15 - TGTGCCACCAGCAGGGCCCGCGAGACCCAGTACTTC CATSRARETQYF
few TRBJ2-5 TRBV20-1 - TGCAGTGCTAGAGAGGCCCTCCAAGAGACCCAGTACTTC CSAREALQETQYF
many TRBJ2-6 TRBV24-1 - TGTGCCACCAGTGACCCCGACAACGGTGGGGCCAACGTCCTGACTTTC CATSDPDNGGANVLTF
many TRBJ1-1 TRBV7-2 - TGTGCCAGCAGCTTAGGTGCGCAGGGTCGCACTGAAGCTTTCTTT CASSLGAQGRTEAFF
few TRBJ1-2 TRBV5-1 TRBD1 TGCGCCAGCAGCTTAAAGCCGGGACAGGGCTTTGGATATGGCTACACCTTC CASSLKPGQGFGYGYTF
many TRBJ1-4 TRBV2 - TGTGCCAGCAACGGGCTGTCTAATGAAAAACTGTTTTTT CASNGLSNEKLFF
- TRBJ2-1 TRBV7-9 - TGTGCCGTTATACGGGATGAGCAGTTCTTC CAVIRDEQFF
many TRBJ2-7 TRBV29-1 - TGCAGCGTTGAAGATGGATCCTACGAGCAGTACTTC CSVEDGSYEQYF
many TRBJ1-1 TRBV3-1 TRBD1 TGTGCCAGCAGCCAGGCAGGGGGGACTGAAGCTTTCTTT CASSQAGGTEAFF
- TRBJ2-2 TRBV6-5 TRBD2 TGTGCCAGCAGTTACACCCAGCGGGGCACCGGGGAGCTGTTTTTT CASSYTQRGTGELFF
few TRBJ2-2 TRBV6-5 - TGTGCCAGCAGTTACTTGGGGGGACACGGGGAGCTGTTTTTT CASSYLGGHGELFF
- TRBJ2-1 TRBV6-4 TRBD2 TGTGCCAGCAGTACCAGCGGGGGGGCCAGGGAGCAGTTCTTC CASSTSGGAREQFF
many TRBJ2-7 TRBV5-1 TRBD2 TGCGCCAGCAGTGGACGCGGGGGGGCTGAGTACGAGCAGTACTTC CASSGRGGAEYEQYF
many TRBJ2-7 TRBV7-2 TRBD1 TGTGCCAGCAGCGTCGGGACAGCAAAGACCTACGAGCAGTACTTC CASSVGTAKTYEQYF
many TRBJ2-3 TRBV4-3 - TGCGCCAGCAGCCAAGATCTGTTAGCCCCAGATACGCAGTATTTT CASSQDLLAPDTQYF
many TRBJ1-5 TRBV3-1 - TGTGCCAGCAGCAGATCCGTACGGAGCAATCAGCCCCAGCATTTT CASSRSVRSNQPQHF
many TRBJ2-1 TRBV6-2/TRBV6-3 TRBD2 TGTGCCAGCAGTTATGGGGATATCGGCTTAGCGGGGCTCGACGATGAGCAGTTCTTC CASSYGDIGLAGLDDEQFF
many TRBJ1-5 TRBV20-1 - TGCAGTGCTAGAGAGGGGAGGGAAAGCCAGCCCCAGCATTTT CSAREGRESQPQHF